This T cell receptor beta chain was sequenced in a study of blood T cell repertoires in COVID-19. Study summary: Collection of acute and convalescent COVID-19 samples took place in the United States, Italy and Spain.

There are 14 residues in the CDR3. Germline V gene data show CDR1 as MNHEY and CDR2 as SVGEGT. Trimming cost V 4 bases and J 5 bases; bases outside gene matches: 4. Per the original data handling: Reference gene primer amplification yielded estimated nucleated cell counts. The repertoire was sequenced with immunoSEQ multiplex PCR; TCRdb's copy has only in-frame clones and lacks some. D and trimming come from the DNA, and the V and J calls and clone size come from that table. The sample contains 250,000 or so clones, 88% of which appear only once. In assigning cohorts, the study relied on participant-reported clinical history. This clone has only a few counts.

The rearrangement links TRBV6-2 or TRBV6-3 to TRBJ2-5; 10 bases align to TRBD1. Sequenced material: PBMCs or T cells enriched from blood (not recorded which). This sequence was found in a woman in her forties who had been exposed to COVID-19. The CDR3 sequence is CASSSGTGEETQYF. In DNA, the CDR3 is TGTGCCAGCAGTTCCGGGACAGGGGAGGAGACCCAGTACTTC.